A selection of T cell receptor beta chains follows, all from one sample in a study of T cells in localized non-small cell lung cancer. The table came from immunoSEQ multiplex PCR; TCRdb's copy has only in-frame clones and leaves some out. This sample has tens of thousands of clones; around 93% occur once, and the top ten carry about 11%. The sample in question was peripheral blood mononuclear cells, obtained before any cancer treatment. The receptors shown here come from a female donor over 55 with stage II lung adenocarcinoma. CDR3s include the opening cysteine and the closing phenylalanine or tryptophan. D genes are given only for firm matches. A row's size may be missing; if present it is once, few, many or a size class.

J gene,V gene,clone size,CDR3 length,D gene,CDR3 protein,CDR3 DNA
TRBJ1-4,TRBV4-1,-,18,-,CASSQDPAMVRTNEKLFF,TGCGCCAGCAGCCAGGATCCGGCGATGGTGAGAACTAATGAAAAACTGTTTTTT
TRBJ2-1,TRBV28,few,19,TRBD2,CASSFVGLAGGSRPNEQFF,TGTGCCAGCAGTTTCGTGGGACTAGCGGGAGGGAGTAGACCCAATGAGCAGTTCTTC
TRBJ1-1,TRBV5-4,-,13,-,CASSLGGRPEAFF,TGTGCCAGCAGCTTGGGGGGCCGGCCGGAAGCTTTCTTT
TRBJ2-7,TRBV18,-,16,TRBD1,CASSLFPTGGGFEQYF,TGTGCCAGCTCACTGTTCCCGACAGGGGGCGGGTTCGAGCAGTACTTC
TRBJ1-2,TRBV7-3,few,14,-,CASSLMAGTDGYTF,TGTGCCAGCAGCTTAATGGCAGGGACGGATGGCTACACCTTC
TRBJ1-5,TRBV6-1,-,14,TRBD1,CASRTGAFNQPQHF,TGTGCCAGTCGGACAGGGGCTTTTAATCAGCCCCAGCATTTT
TRBJ2-1,TRBV6-5,-,15,-,CASSYSWGLYNEQFF,TGTGCCAGCAGTTACTCGTGGGGGCTCTACAATGAGCAGTTCTTC
TRBJ2-7,TRBV5-1,once,14,-,CASSLEGASYEQYF,TGCGCCAGCAGCTTGGAGGGAGCCTCCTACGAGCAGTACTTC
TRBJ2-1,TRBV11-2,-,16,-,CATPGVGGQPYNEQFF,TGTGCCACCCCGGGGGTGGGGGGACAACCCTACAATGAGCAGTTCTTC
TRBJ2-1,TRBV7-2,-,15,TRBD2,CASSFVAGGYNEQFF,TGTGCCAGCAGCTTTGTGGCGGGAGGGTACAATGAGCAGTTCTTC
TRBJ2-2,TRBV11-2,-,16,TRBD2,CASPPPSGIDTGELFF,TGTGCCAGCCCCCCCCCTAGCGGGATTGACACCGGGGAGCTGTTTTTT
TRBJ1-1,TRBV5-6,-,14,-,CASSLAGVGTKAFF,TGTGCCAGCAGCTTGGCAGGTGTTGGGACCAAAGCTTTCTTT
TRBJ1-1,TRBV2,-,21,TRBD1,CASSELATVWDRGLVDTEAFF,TGTGCCAGCAGTGAATTGGCCACGGTGTGGGACAGGGGGTTGGTGGACACTGAAGCTTTCTTT
TRBJ2-2,TRBV5-6,-,16,-,CASSLERGRDTGELFF,TGTGCCAGCAGCTTGGAAAGGGGCCGTGACACCGGGGAGCTGTTTTTT
TRBJ2-7,TRBV7-9,-,13,-,CASSRDNSYEQYF,TGTGCCAGCAGCCGGGACAATTCCTACGAGCAGTACTTC
TRBJ1-1,TRBV21-1,-,15,-,CASSLTYRVDTEAFF,TGTGCCAGCAGCTTGACTTACAGGGTGGACACTGAAGCTTTCTTT
TRBJ1-1,TRBV20-1,-,11,-,CSARIRAEAFF,TGCAGTGCTAGAATTCGGGCTGAAGCTTTCTTT
TRBJ1-1,TRBV28,-,11,-,CASSSNREAFF,TGTGCCAGCAGTTCAAACAGAGAAGCTTTCTTT
TRBJ2-2,TRBV19,-,15,TRBD1,CASRPTGGNTGELFF,TGTGCCAGCCGGCCTACAGGGGGGAACACCGGGGAGCTGTTTTTT
TRBJ2-2,TRBV4-2,-,17,TRBD2,CASSQDKGTTNTGELFF,TGTGCCAGCAGCCAAGATAAGGGGACTACGAACACCGGGGAGCTGTTTTTT
TRBJ1-1,TRBV5-1,few,14,-,CASSRDTGITEAFF,TGCGCCAGCAGCAGAGATACAGGGATCACTGAAGCTTTCTTT
TRBJ2-3,TRBV5-6,-,14,TRBD1,CASSLGTGADTQYF,TGTGCCAGCAGCTTGGGGACAGGGGCAGATACGCAGTATTTT
TRBJ2-1,TRBV6-1,-,14,-,CASSGQEAYNEQFF,TGTGCCAGCAGTGGTCAGGAGGCCTACAATGAGCAGTTCTTC
TRBJ1-2,TRBV29-1,few,12,-,CSVLTPTYGYTF,TGCAGCGTTCTGACACCGACTTATGGCTACACCTTC
TRBJ1-5,TRBV29-1,once,13,-,CSCLEGVDQPQHF,TGCAGCTGCTTGGAGGGTGTAGATCAGCCCCAGCATTTT
TRBJ2-6,TRBV5-1,-,15,-,CASSSSASGANVLTF,TGCGCCAGCAGCTCCTCGGCCTCTGGGGCCAACGTCCTGACTTTC
TRBJ2-5,TRBV6-5,-,14,-,CASRPLVEMGTQYF,TGTGCCAGCCGGCCCCTTGTGGAGATGGGGACCCAGTACTTC
TRBJ1-2,TRBV5-6,-,14,-,CASSLVGGGYGYTF,TGTGCCAGCAGCTTGGTCGGGGGTGGGTATGGCTACACCTTC
TRBJ2-2,TRBV9,-,16,-,CASSVAPGANTGELFF,TGTGCCAGCAGCGTAGCTCCAGGGGCGAACACCGGGGAGCTGTTTTTT
TRBJ1-5,TRBV5-4,-,13,-,CASSLAGNQPQHF,TGTGCCAGCAGCTTGGCCGGCAATCAGCCCCAGCATTTT
TRBJ2-7,TRBV28,-,13,-,CASSQSPPYEQYF,TGTGCCAGCAGCCAAAGTCCCCCATACGAGCAGTACTTC
TRBJ2-2,TRBV6-9,-,16,TRBD2,CASSYGAGLAPGELFF,TGTGCCAGCAGTTATGGCGCCGGACTAGCCCCCGGGGAGCTGTTTTTT
TRBJ1-5,TRBV28,-,14,-,CASSNRVRNQPQHF,TGTGCCAGCAGTAATAGGGTCCGCAATCAGCCCCAGCATTTT
TRBJ2-7,TRBV11-2,-,16,TRBD2,CASSPGRLAASYEQYF,TGTGCCAGCAGCCCGGGGAGGCTAGCGGCCTCCTACGAGCAGTACTTC
TRBJ2-2,TRBV6-4,few,16,-,CASSDSGEAGTGELFF,TGTGCCAGCAGTGACTCGGGGGAAGCGGGCACCGGGGAGCTGTTTTTT
TRBJ1-3,TRBV11-2,-,16,TRBD1,CASSSQDRGLGNTIYF,TGTGCCAGCAGCTCTCAAGACAGGGGGCTTGGAAACACCATATATTTT
TRBJ1-1,TRBV7-2,-,12,-,CASSRRDVEAFF,TGTGCCAGCTCTCGACGGGACGTTGAAGCTTTCTTT
TRBJ1-1,TRBV19,once,13,-,CASSRSRNTEAFF,TGTGCCAGTAGTAGGAGTAGAAACACTGAAGCTTTCTTT
TRBJ2-5,TRBV7-7,-,14,-,CASSSRQSIETQYF,TGTGCCAGCAGCTCCCGACAAAGTATCGAGACCCAGTACTTC
TRBJ2-7,TRBV11-2,-,18,TRBD2,CASSLEAYGRGGRYEQYF,TGTGCCAGCAGCTTAGAGGCCTACGGGCGGGGGGGCCGGTACGAGCAGTACTTC
TRBJ1-5,TRBV7-9,-,17,TRBD1,CASSESHPGTDNQPQHF,TGTGCCAGCAGCGAAAGCCATCCCGGGACAGACAATCAGCCCCAGCATTTT
TRBJ1-1,TRBV6-5,-,15,-,CASSYGSVGNTEAFF,TGTGCCAGCAGTTACGGATCGGTGGGGAACACTGAAGCTTTCTTT
TRBJ2-1,TRBV18,once,16,-,CASSPTGHGAYNEQFF,TGTGCCAGCTCACCTACGGGACATGGAGCCTACAATGAGCAGTTCTTC
TRBJ2-1,TRBV7-8,once,11,-,CASTLAEEQFF,TGTGCCAGCACCCTAGCAGAGGAGCAGTTCTTC
TRBJ2-7,TRBV7-2,once,16,TRBD2,CASSPPSGRRSHEQYF,TGTGCCAGCAGCCCCCCTAGCGGGAGAAGGTCCCACGAGCAGTACTTC
TRBJ2-5,TRBV28,-,14,-,CASSPPGGKETQYF,TGTGCCAGCAGTCCACCGGGCGGGAAAGAGACCCAGTACTTC
TRBJ1-4,TRBV10-2,-,15,TRBD1,CASSEPDRGVEKLFF,TGCGCCAGCAGTGAGCCCGACAGGGGAGTTGAAAAACTGTTTTTT
TRBJ2-2,TRBV5-4,-,16,-,CASSPFGGMMAGELFF,TGTGCCAGCAGCCCCTTTGGGGGGATGATGGCCGGGGAGCTGTTTTTT
TRBJ1-1,TRBV12-2,once,14,-,CASTFRGMNTEAFF,TGTGCAAGTACATTTCGGGGAATGAACACTGAAGCTTTCTTT
TRBJ2-1,TRBV5-6,-,16,-,CASSLGTASSYNEQFF,TGTGCCAGCAGCCTAGGGACGGCGAGCTCCTACAATGAGCAGTTCTTC
TRBJ1-3,TRBV5-1,-,15,TRBD1,CASSLQGGSGNTIYF,TGCGCCAGCAGCTTGCAGGGGGGCTCTGGAAACACCATATATTTT
TRBJ1-3,TRBV18,-,13,-,CASSREAGNTIYF,TGTGCCAGCTCCAGGGAAGCAGGAAACACCATATATTTT
TRBJ1-5,TRBV15,few,12,-,CATSLGVGTQHF,TGTGCCACCAGTCTTGGGGTAGGGACCCAGCATTTT
TRBJ1-3,TRBV29-1,-,14,-,CSVGHFDSGNTIYF,TGCAGCGTGGGACATTTCGACTCTGGAAACACCATATATTTT
TRBJ2-7,TRBV5-4,-,16,TRBD1,CASGLDRASTSYEQYF,TGTGCCAGCGGTCTAGACAGGGCCTCTACTTCCTACGAGCAGTACTTC
TRBJ2-3,TRBV19,-,12,-,CASSISTDTQYF,TGTGCCAGTAGTATTAGCACAGATACGCAGTATTTT
TRBJ2-7,TRBV29-1,-,12,TRBD1,CSVWDSYYEQYF,TGCAGCGTCTGGGACAGCTACTACGAGCAGTACTTC
TRBJ2-1,TRBV9,-,12,-,CASSVQGHEQFF,TGTGCCAGCAGCGTGCAGGGCCATGAGCAGTTCTTC
TRBJ1-1,TRBV5-1,-,15,-,CASSLAGTGNTEAFF,TGCGCCAGCAGCTTGGCAGGGACGGGGAACACTGAAGCTTTCTTT